A single sample is the source of the 29 T cell receptor beta chains below, sequenced in a study of T cell repertoires in cytomegalovirus infection. TCRdb independently ran MiXCR on the reads; one entry per CDR3 protein. The table lists a few hundred thousand distinct CDR3 sequences, about a sixth of them singletons. Specimen: CD8+ T cells from PBMCs. The receptors here all came from a human donor in good health (CMV status not recorded). Some clones in this sample may be carry-over from other donors' samples.

Here the CDR3 reads CASRPDRGHQPQHF. The DNA of the CDR3 is TGTGCCAGTAGACCTGACAGGGGGCATCAGCCCCAGCATTTT. J is TRBJ1-5 and V is TRBV19; 10 bases align to TRBD1. The CDR3 has 14 amino acids. Germline CDR1 LNHDA, CDR2 SQIVND (reference sequence). The J segment lost 5 bases and the V segment lost 6 bases, leaving 4 bases of the junction unmatched.

This clonotype was recorded many times. V gene TRBV7-9 combines with J gene TRBJ2-7, with TRBD1 matching over 7 bases. Trimming took 5 bases from V and 0 from J; bases not matched to a gene: 4. The CDR3 contains 14 residues. Per germline, CDR1 SEHNR and CDR2 FQNEAQ (reference sequence). CDR3 in amino acids: CASSGTVASYEQYF. The DNA for the CDR3 is TGTGCCAGCAGCGGGACAGTCGCCTCCTACGAGCAGTACTTC.

This clonotype was counted at least ten times. This sequence joins TRBV7-6 and TRBJ1-1; D not certain. Germline V gene lookup returns CDR1 SGHVS and CDR2 FNYEAQ. The V gene lost 1 base and the J gene lost 0 bases, with 3 bases spanning the gap. The CDR3 is 13 residues long. The CDR3, as DNA: TGTGCCAGCAGCTTAGGGATGAACACTGAAGCTTTCTTT. Translation gives CASSLGMNTEAFF.

This clonotype was detected ten times or more. The chain joins TRBV7-2 to TRBJ1-2, with D maybe TRBD1 (5 bases). V dropped 9 bases and J dropped 0 bases, with 20 bases sitting between them. Per germline, CDR1 SGHTA and CDR2 FQGNSA. The CDR3 consists of 16 residues. The CDR3 here is CARQLIPPGTNYGYTF. CDR3 sequence (DNA): TGTGCCAGACAGCTTATCCCGCCAGGGACTAACTATGGCTACACCTTC.

The chain carries TRBV7-2 and TRBJ1-5, with 11 nucleotides matching TRBD1. Trimming removed 2 bases from V and 11 bases from J; junction bases left unmatched: 11. The germline CDR1 and CDR2 sequences are SGHTA and FQGNSA. The CDR3 extends over 16 amino acids. In nucleotides, the CDR3 is TGTGCCAGCAGCTTACTGATGGGACAGGGGGGCTATTCCCAGCATTTT. It encodes CASSLLMGQGGYSQHF. Variable domain in full (rest from reference TRBV7-2 and TRBJ1-5): GAGVSQSPSNKVTEKGKDVELRCDPISGHTALYWYRQSLGQGLEFLIYFQGNSAPDKSGLPSDRFSAERTGGSVSTLTIQRTQQEDSAVYLCASSLLMGQGGYSQHFGDGTRLSIL.

This sequence joins TRBV7-9 and TRBJ2-1; D gene unclear. Germline V CDR1 and CDR2: SEHNR, FQNEAQ (reference sequence). CDR3 length equals 11 residues. The germline V and J ends were trimmed by 5 bases and 10 bases, with 9 bases remaining between them. The DNA for the CDR3 is TGTGCCAGCAGCCAAGAAAACGAGCAGTTCTTC. As protein: CASSQENEQFF.

The genes are TRBV20-1 and TRBJ1-1; 7 bases fit TRBD1. V was pared by 7 bases and J by 0 bases, with 11 bases of the junction left unmatched. The CDR3 runs 15 residues. The germline gives CDR1 DFQATT, CDR2 SNEGSKA (reference sequence). CDR3 residues: CSVAPGQLMNTEAFF. The CDR3 region has the DNA TGCAGTGTCGCACCGGGACAGCTCATGAACACTGAAGCTTTCTTT.

The chain couples TRBV11-2 to TRBJ1-1; D is uncertain. The V gene's germline CDR1 is SGHAT and CDR2 FQNNGV. V was clipped by 5 bases and J by 1 base, with 11 bases between them. This CDR3 region has 14 residues. The CDR3 reads CASSASHTNTEAFF. The CDR3, as DNA: TGTGCCAGCAGCGCGAGCCATACGAACACTGAAGCTTTCTTT. The full variable domain, with the rest looked up from reference TRBV11-2 and TRBJ1-1, is EAGVAQSPRYKIIEKRQSVAFWCNPISGHATLYWYQQILGQGPKLLIQFQNNGVVDDSQLPKDRFSAERLKGVDSTLKIQPAKLEDSAVYLCASSASHTNTEAFFGQGTRLTVV.

This clonotype was recorded once. The chain has TRBV9 and TRBJ1-1, with a tentative D call TRBD1 (6 bases). With 2 bases removed from V and 0 bases from J, the gap between germline ends came to 11 bases. The germline V gene encodes CDR1 SGDLS and CDR2 YYNGEE. This CDR3 comprises 15 residues. Written as DNA, the CDR3 is TGTGCCAGCAGCGTCGGGGACACCCTGAACACTGAAGCTTTCTTT. Encoded protein: CASSVGDTLNTEAFF.

This clonotype was seen a handful of times. The chain couples TRBV6-2 or TRBV6-3 to TRBJ2-7; perhaps D is TRBD1 or TRBD2 (5 bases each). The germline V and J ends were trimmed by 2 bases and 7 bases, with 15 bases remaining between them. This CDR3 region has 14 residues. Germline CDR1 and CDR2: MNHEY and SVGEGT. CDR3 amino acids: CASSYNPGPGEQYF. As DNA, the CDR3 is TGTGCCAGCAGTTACAACCCGGGACCAGGAGAGCAGTACTTC.

Only a few counts were recorded for this clonotype. The chain joins TRBV12-3 or TRBV12-4 to TRBJ1-2; TRBD1 aligns across 10 bases. The junction had 3 bases not matched to a gene; V was cut back by 3 bases and J by 8 bases. The CDR3 runs to 13 residues. The CDR3 here is CASSLGTGVGYTF. The CDR3 DNA is TGTGCCAGCAGTTTGGGGACAGGGGTCGGCTACACCTTC.

This clonotype was seen many times. The chain recombines TRBV6-6 with TRBJ1-5; the D is unclear. There are 17 residues in the CDR3. Per the germline V gene, CDR1 is MNHNY and CDR2 is SVGAGI (reference sequence). V shed 4 bases and J shed 0 bases, with 16 bases lying between them. The CDR3 spells CASSSTDRAYSNQPQHF. The CDR3 DNA reads TGTGCCAGCAGTTCAACAGATCGCGCCTATAGCAATCAGCCCCAGCATTTT.

This clonotype was found a few times. DNA of the CDR3: TGTGCCAGCAGTTACCCCCGGGGCTACGAGCAGTACTTC. Residues: CASSYPRGYEQYF. The V and J genes are TRBV6-6 and TRBJ2-7, with a possible D match to TRBD2 (5 bases). In germline, CDR1 is MNHNY, CDR2 SVGAGI (reference sequence). Trimming removed 2 bases at V and 3 bases at J, with 8 bases between. CDR3 length: 13 residues.

This clonotype was detected only a few times. The chain uses TRBV7-4 and TRBJ2-2; D unresolved. The CDR3 has 16 residues. Between the trimmed V and J ends, which lost 8 bases and 0 bases, there was a span of 16 bases. Looked up from germline, CDR1 is SGHVT and CDR2 is SQSDAQ. The CDR3 protein is CASGINLFANTGELFF. CDR3 in DNA: TGTGCCAGCGGAATCAACCTTTTCGCGAACACCGGGGAGCTGTTTTTT.

The V and J genes are TRBV5-1 and TRBJ1-4; TRBD1 aligns across 8 bases. J gave up 15 bases and V 1 base, and 11 bases lay outside the gene matches. This CDR3 contains 14 residues. CDR1 and CDR2 from the germline V gene are SGHRS and YFSETQ. As DNA, the CDR3 is TGCGCCAGCAGCTTGACCGGACAGGGACTGGGTTTGTTTTTT. Its protein is CASSLTGQGLGLFF.

This clonotype has just a few counts. The gene calls are TRBV5-1 and TRBJ2-4, with D tentatively TRBD2 (6 bases). The CDR3 totals 21 residues. The germline V gene has CDR1 SGHRS and CDR2 YFSETQ. V was shortened by 0 bases and J by 1 base, with 26 bases between the two germline ends. The CDR3 protein is CASSLGAGLSRRATAKNIQYF. In nucleotides, the CDR3 is TGCGCCAGCAGCTTGGGCGCGGGTCTGTCGAGGAGGGCGACGGCCAAAAACATTCAGTACTTC.

This clonotype was counted a few times. This sequence joins TRBV28 and TRBJ2-7; TRBD2 matches at 8 bases. The ends lost 4 bases at V and 4 bases at J; junction bases unmatched: 9. The V gene's germline CDR1 is MDHEN and CDR2 SYDVKM. This CDR3 comprises 15 residues. The CDR3 loop is CASSSQRGNVYEQYF. In nucleotides, the CDR3 is TGTGCCAGCAGTTCCCAGCGGGGGAATGTGTACGAGCAGTACTTC.

This clonotype showed up many times. The rearrangement uses TRBV7-8 and TRBJ1-1, with D possibly TRBD1 on 5 matching bases. The germline gives CDR1 SGHVS, CDR2 FQNEAQ. Deletions cut 7 bases from V and 1 base from J, with 13 bases between. This CDR3 region has 14 residues. CDR3 nucleotide sequence: TGTGCCAGCACCCTAGGTGGGGGGAACACTGAAGCTTTCTTT. Translating it yields CASTLGGGNTEAFF.

This clonotype was picked up many times. The chain links TRBV7-2 to TRBJ1-2, with D unresolved. The CDR3 is 12 amino acids. CDR1 and CDR2 from the germline V gene are SGHTA and FQGNSA. V lost 2 bases and J 7 bases, leaving 8 bases between the germline ends. CDR3 in DNA: TGTGCCAGCAGCTTACGGACTGTTGGCTACACCTTC. The encoded protein is CASSLRTVGYTF. The full variable domain, with the rest looked up from reference TRBV7-2 and TRBJ1-2, is GAGVSQSPSNKVTEKGKDVELRCDPISGHTALYWYRQSLGQGLEFLIYFQGNSAPDKSGLPSDRFSAERTGGSVSTLTIQRTQQEDSAVYLCASSLRTVGYTFGSGTRLTVV.

This clonotype was recorded at least ten times. The V gene is TRBV20-1, the J gene TRBJ1-2; D unresolved. V gave up 4 bases and J gave up 8 bases, with 11 bases separating them. CDR3 length: 11 amino acids. CDR1 and CDR2 from the germline V gene are DFQATT and SNEGSKA (reference sequence). CDR3 sequence (DNA): TGCAGTGCTACCCACACTCGGGGCTACACCTTC. Residues: CSATHTRGYTF.

The count of this clonotype is one. The chain joins TRBV7-9 to TRBJ2-7; a possible D gene is TRBD1 (5 bases). CDR3 length equals 17 residues. In germline, CDR1 is SEHNR, CDR2 FQNEAQ (reference sequence). Trimming shortened V by 4 bases and J by 0 bases, and 19 bases separated the two germline ends. The DNA for the CDR3 is TGTGCCAGCAGCTCCCCGACTGCCAGGGAACACTCCTACGAGCAGTACTTC. This codes for CASSSPTAREHSYEQYF.

This clonotype was seen a few times. The rearrangement joins TRBV7-6 to TRBJ2-3, with a possible D match to TRBD2 (6 bases). Trimming removed 5 bases from V and 0 bases from J, with 24 bases in between. Per the germline V gene, CDR1 is SGHVS and CDR2 is FNYEAQ. The CDR3 covers 19 residues. Here the CDR3 DNA reads TGTGCCAGCAGCCCCCGACCCGGATCCTACGGGGGTAGCACAGATACGCAGTATTTT. Amino acid sequence: CASSPRPGSYGGSTDTQYF.

This clonotype was detected ten times or more. The chain joins TRBV12-3 or TRBV12-4 to TRBJ2-1; 9 bases are shared with TRBD2. V trimming: 7 bases; J trimming: 2 bases; junction bases outside the gene matches: 9. The CDR3 loop spans 16 amino acids. CDR3: CASIPKGGGAYNEQFF. The CDR3 DNA sequence: TGTGCCAGCATTCCGAAGGGCGGGGGGGCCTACAATGAGCAGTTCTTC.

This sequence joins TRBV5-6 and TRBJ2-3; D is perhaps TRBD2 (5 bases). The germline V and J ends were trimmed by 0 bases and 2 bases, with 10 bases remaining between them. In germline, CDR1 is SGHDT, CDR2 YYEEEE. The CDR3 is made up of 15 amino acids. The CDR3 DNA reads TGTGCCAGCAGCTTGGGACGGGGAAACACAGATACGCAGTATTTT. Amino acid sequence: CASSLGRGNTDTQYF.

This clonotype was seen repeatedly, ten times or more. The rearrangement joins TRBV7-9 to TRBJ1-1; D not resolved. The CDR3 covers 14 residues. Germline lookup yields CDR1 SEHNR and CDR2 FQNEAQ (reference sequence). Trimming took off 1 base at V and 2 bases at J, with 8 bases between the two ends. Written as DNA, the CDR3 is TGTGCCAGCAGCTTAGTTCTGGGAAACACTGAAGCTTTCTTT. Amino acid sequence: CASSLVLGNTEAFF.

In its sample, this clonotype was seen many times. The genes are TRBV7-6 and TRBJ2-7; D possibly uses TRBD1 or TRBD2 (6 bases each). CDR3 length: 13 amino acids. Trimming pared 11 bases from V and 4 bases from J, leaving 18 bases between. Germline loops: CDR1 SGHVS, CDR2 FNYEAQ. CDR3: CAVGGPGAYEQYF. The CDR3 nucleotides read TGTGCCGTCGGGGGTCCGGGGGCTTACGAGCAGTACTTC.

This rearrangement joins TRBV7-3 to TRBJ1-1; D remains unclear. Germline V CDR1 and CDR2: SGHTA, FQGTGA. The ends were cut back, 5 bases at V and 7 bases at J, with 8 bases in the middle. CDR3 length: 11 residues. The CDR3 nucleotides are TGTGCCAGCAGCATGGGAGATGAAGCTTTCTTT. Protein sequence: CASSMGDEAFF.

The CDR3 loop reads CASRGDRSYEQYF. The CDR3 DNA sequence: TGTGCCAGCAGGGGGGACCGCTCCTACGAGCAGTACTTC. The chain couples TRBV27 to TRBJ2-7; D may correspond to TRBD1 or TRBD2 (5 bases each). The V and J ends lost 6 bases and 0 bases respectively, with 9 bases between them. This CDR3 region has 13 residues. Germline V gives CDR1 MNHEY, CDR2 SMNVEV (reference sequence).

This clonotype has just a few counts. The chain couples TRBV10-3 to TRBJ1-1; no clear D. V lost 0 bases and J lost 3, with 5 bases in between. Germline V CDR1 and CDR2: ENHRY, SYGVKD. This CDR3 spans 13 amino acids. The CDR3 loop reads CAISESEYTEAFF. CDR3 DNA: TGTGCCATCAGTGAGTCAGAGTACACTGAAGCTTTCTTT.